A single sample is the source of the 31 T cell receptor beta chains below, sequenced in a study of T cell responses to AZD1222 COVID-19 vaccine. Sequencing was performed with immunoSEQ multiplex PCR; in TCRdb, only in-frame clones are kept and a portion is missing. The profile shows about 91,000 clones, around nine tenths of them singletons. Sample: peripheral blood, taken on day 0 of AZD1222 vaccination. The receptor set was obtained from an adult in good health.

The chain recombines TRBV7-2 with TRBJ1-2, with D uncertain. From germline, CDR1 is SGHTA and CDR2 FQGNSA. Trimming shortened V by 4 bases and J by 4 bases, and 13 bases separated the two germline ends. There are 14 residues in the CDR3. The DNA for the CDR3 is TGTGCCAGCAGCTCTCAATGGGGTGGCTATGGCTACACCTTC. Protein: CASSSQWGGYGYTF.

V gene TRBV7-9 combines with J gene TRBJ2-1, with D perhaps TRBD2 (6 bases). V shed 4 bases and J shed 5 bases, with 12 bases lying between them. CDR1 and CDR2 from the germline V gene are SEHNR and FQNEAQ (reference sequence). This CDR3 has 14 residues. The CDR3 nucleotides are TGTGCCAGCAGCTCCCCCGGCGGGAACAATGAGCAGTTCTTC. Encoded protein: CASSSPGGNNEQFF.

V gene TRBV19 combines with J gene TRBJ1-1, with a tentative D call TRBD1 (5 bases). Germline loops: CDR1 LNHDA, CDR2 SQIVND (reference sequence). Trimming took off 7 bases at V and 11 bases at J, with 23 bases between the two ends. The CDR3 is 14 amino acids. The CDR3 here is CASISDSQLGSAFF. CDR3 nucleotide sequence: TGTGCCAGTATTAGCGACAGTCAGTTAGGTTCGGCTTTCTTT.

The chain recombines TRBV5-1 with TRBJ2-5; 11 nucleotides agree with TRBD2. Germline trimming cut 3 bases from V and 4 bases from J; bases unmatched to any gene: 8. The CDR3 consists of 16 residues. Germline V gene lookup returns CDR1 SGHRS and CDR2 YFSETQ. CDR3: CASSSGTSGLVETQYF. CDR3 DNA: TGCGCCAGCAGCTCCGGGACTAGCGGCTTAGTAGAGACCCAGTACTTC.

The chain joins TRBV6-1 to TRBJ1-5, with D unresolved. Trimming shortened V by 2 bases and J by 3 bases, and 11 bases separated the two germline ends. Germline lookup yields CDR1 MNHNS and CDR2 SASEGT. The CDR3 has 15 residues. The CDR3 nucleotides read TGTGCCAGCAGTGAAACCCGGGCTAACAATCAGCCCCAGCATTTT. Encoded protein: CASSETRANNQPQHF.

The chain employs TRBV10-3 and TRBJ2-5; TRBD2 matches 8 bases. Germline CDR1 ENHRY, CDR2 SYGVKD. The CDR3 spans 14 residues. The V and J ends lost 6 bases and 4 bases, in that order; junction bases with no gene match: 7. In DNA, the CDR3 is TGTGCCATCAGCTTAACGGGGGGGCCAGAGACCCAGTACTTC. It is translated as CAISLTGGPETQYF.

The DNA of the CDR3 is TGTGCCAGTAGTAAACGCGAGAGCTCCTACGAGCAGTACTTC. Translated, it gives CASSKRESSYEQYF. V usage is TRBV19 and J usage is TRBJ2-7; D is unclear. Germline CDR1 reads LNHDA; CDR2 reads SQIVND (reference sequence). Trimming removed 4 bases from V and 0 bases from J, with 10 bases in between. This CDR3 spans 14 amino acids.

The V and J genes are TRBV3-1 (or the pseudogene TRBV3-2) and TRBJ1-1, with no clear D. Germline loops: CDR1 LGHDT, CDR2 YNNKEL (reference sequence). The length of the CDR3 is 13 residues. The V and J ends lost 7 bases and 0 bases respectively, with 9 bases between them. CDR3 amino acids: CASTRALNTEAFF. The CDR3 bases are TGTGCCAGCACGAGGGCTTTGAACACTGAAGCTTTCTTT.

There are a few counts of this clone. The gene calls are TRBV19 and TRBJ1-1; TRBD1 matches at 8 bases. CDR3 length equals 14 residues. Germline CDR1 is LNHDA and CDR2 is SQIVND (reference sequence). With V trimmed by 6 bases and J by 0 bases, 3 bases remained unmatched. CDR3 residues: CASSRDRMNTEAFF. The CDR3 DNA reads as TGTGCCAGTAGCAGGGACAGGATGAACACTGAAGCTTTCTTT.

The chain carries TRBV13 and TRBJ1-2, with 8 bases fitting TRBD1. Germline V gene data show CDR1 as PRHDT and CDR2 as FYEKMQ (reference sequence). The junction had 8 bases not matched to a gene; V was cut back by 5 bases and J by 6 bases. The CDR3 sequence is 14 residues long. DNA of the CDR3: TGTGCCAGCAGCCCCGGACAGGGTACCCATGGCTACACCTTC. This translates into CASSPGQGTHGYTF.

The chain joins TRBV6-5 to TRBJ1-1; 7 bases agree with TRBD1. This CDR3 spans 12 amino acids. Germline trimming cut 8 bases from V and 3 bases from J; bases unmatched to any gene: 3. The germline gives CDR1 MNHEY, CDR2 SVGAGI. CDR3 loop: CASGGQYTEAFF. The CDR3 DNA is TGTGCCAGCGGGGGACAGTACACTGAAGCTTTCTTT.

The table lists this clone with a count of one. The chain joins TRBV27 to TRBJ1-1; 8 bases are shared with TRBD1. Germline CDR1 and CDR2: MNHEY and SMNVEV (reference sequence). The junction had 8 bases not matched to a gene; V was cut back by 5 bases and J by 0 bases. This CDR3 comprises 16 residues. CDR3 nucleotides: TGTGCCAGCAGTCCTAACAGGGGGTCCTTGAACACTGAAGCTTTCTTT. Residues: CASSPNRGSLNTEAFF.

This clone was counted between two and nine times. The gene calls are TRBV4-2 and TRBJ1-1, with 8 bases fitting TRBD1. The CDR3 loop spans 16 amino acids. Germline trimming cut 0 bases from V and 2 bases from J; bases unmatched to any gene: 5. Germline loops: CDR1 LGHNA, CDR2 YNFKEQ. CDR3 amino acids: CASSQDRGQANTEAFF. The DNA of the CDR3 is TGTGCCAGCAGCCAAGATAGGGGACAGGCCAACACTGAAGCTTTCTTT.

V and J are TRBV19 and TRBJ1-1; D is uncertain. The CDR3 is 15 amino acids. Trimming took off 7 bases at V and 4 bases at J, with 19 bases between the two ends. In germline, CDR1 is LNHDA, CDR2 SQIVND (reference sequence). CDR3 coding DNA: TGTGCCAGTAAAGGGAACCCCAGGCGGGCCACTGAAGCTTTCTTT. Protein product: CASKGNPRRATEAFF.

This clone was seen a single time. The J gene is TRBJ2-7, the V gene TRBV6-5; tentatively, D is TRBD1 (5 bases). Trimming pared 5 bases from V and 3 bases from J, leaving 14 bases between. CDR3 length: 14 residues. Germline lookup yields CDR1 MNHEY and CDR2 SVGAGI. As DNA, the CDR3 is TGTGCCAGCAGTACGATTGACAGCTTCTACGAGCAGTACTTC. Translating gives CASSTIDSFYEQYF.

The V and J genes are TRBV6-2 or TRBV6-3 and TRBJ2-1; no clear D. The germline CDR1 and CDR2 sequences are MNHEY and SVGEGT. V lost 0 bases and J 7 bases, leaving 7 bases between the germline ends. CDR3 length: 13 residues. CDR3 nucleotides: TGTGCCAGCAGTTACTCTATCAAAAATGAGCAGTTCTTC. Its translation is CASSYSIKNEQFF.

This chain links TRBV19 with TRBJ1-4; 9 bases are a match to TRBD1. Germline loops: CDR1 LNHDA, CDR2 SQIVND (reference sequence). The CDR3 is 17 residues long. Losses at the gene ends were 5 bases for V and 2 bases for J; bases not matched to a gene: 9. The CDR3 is CASSPWGTGRTNEKLFF. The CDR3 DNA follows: TGTGCCAGTAGTCCCTGGGGGACAGGGCGGACTAATGAAAAACTGTTTTTT.

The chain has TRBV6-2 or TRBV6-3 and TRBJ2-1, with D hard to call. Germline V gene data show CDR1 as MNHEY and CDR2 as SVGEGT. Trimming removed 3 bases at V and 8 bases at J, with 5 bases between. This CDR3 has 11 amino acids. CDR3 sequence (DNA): TGTGCCAGCAGTTATCTCGATGAGCAGTTCTTC. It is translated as CASSYLDEQFF.

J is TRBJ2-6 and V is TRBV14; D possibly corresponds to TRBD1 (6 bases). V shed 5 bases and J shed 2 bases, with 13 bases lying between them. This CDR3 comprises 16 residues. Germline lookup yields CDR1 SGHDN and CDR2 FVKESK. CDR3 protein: CASSSFRQAGANVLTF. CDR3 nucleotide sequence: TGTGCCAGCAGCTCCTTTAGACAGGCTGGGGCCAACGTCCTGACTTTC.

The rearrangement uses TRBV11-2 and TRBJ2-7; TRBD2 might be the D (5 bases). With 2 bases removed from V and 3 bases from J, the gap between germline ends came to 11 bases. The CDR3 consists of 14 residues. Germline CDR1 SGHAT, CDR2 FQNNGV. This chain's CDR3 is CASSLSLAVYEQYF. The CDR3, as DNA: TGTGCCAGCAGCTTATCGCTAGCCGTCTACGAGCAGTACTTC.

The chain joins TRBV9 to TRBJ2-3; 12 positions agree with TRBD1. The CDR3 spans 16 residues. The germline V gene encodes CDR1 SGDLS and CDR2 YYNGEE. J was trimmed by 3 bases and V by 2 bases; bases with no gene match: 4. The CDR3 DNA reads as TGTGCCAGCAGCGTTGGGGACAGGGGGCGAACAGATACGCAGTATTTT. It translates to CASSVGDRGRTDTQYF.

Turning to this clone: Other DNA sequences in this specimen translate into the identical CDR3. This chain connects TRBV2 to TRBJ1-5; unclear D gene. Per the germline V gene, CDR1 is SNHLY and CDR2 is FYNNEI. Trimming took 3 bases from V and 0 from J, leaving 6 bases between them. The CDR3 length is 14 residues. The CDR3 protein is CASSDSHSNQPQHF. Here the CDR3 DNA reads TGTGCCAGCAGTGATTCTCATAGCAATCAGCCCCAGCATTTT.

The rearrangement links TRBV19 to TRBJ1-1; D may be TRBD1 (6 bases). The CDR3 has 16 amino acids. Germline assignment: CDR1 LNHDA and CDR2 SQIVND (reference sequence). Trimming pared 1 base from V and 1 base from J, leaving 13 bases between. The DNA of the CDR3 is TGTGCCAGTAGTATAGGGGTTTCGACAGGGAACACTGAAGCTTTCTTT. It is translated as CASSIGVSTGNTEAFF.

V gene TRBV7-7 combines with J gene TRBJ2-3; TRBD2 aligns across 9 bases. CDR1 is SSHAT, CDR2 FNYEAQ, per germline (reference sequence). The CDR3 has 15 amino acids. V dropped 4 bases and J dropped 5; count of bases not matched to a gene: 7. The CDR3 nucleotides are TGTGCCAGCAGCTCCCTGGCGGGGGGGCAAGATACGCAGTATTTT. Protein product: CASSSLAGGQDTQYF.

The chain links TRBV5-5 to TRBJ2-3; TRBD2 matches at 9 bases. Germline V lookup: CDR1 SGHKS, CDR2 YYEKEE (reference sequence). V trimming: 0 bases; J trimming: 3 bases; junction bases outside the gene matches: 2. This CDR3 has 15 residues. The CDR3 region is CASSLVSGSTDTQYF. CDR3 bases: TGTGCCAGCAGCTTGGTTAGCGGGAGTACAGATACGCAGTATTTT.

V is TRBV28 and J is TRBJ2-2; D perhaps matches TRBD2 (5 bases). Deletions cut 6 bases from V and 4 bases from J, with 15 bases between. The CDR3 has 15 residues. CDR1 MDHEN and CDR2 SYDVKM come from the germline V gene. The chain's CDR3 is CASRSPVAGTGELFF. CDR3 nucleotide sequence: TGTGCCAGCAGATCTCCGGTTGCGGGCACCGGGGAGCTGTTTTTT.

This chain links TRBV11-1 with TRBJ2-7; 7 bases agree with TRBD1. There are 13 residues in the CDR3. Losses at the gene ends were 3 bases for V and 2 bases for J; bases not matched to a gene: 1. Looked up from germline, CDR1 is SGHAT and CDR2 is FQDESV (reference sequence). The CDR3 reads CASSFDRAYEQYF. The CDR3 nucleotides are TGTGCCAGCAGCTTTGACAGGGCCTACGAGCAGTACTTC.

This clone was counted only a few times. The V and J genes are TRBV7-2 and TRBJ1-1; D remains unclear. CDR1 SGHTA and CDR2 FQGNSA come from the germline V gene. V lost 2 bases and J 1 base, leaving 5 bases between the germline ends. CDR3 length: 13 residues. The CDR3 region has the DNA TGTGCCAGCAGCTTAAGCTGGAACACTGAAGCTTTCTTT. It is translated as CASSLSWNTEAFF.

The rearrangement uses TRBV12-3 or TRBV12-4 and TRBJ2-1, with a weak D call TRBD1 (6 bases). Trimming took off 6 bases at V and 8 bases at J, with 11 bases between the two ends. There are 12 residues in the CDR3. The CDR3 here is CASRGQGYEQFF. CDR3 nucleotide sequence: TGTGCCAGCAGGGGTCAGGGGTATGAGCAGTTCTTC.

The CDR3 protein is CASSLEAGRGKKDTQYF. In nucleotides, the CDR3 is TGTGCCAGCAGCTTAGAAGCGGGAAGGGGGAAGAAGGATACGCAGTATTTT. This chain uses TRBV11-2 with TRBJ2-3, with D possibly TRBD2 on 7 matching bases. Trimming left V 0 bases short and J 6 bases short, with 19 bases between. The V gene's germline CDR1 is SGHAT and CDR2 FQNNGV. This CDR3 contains 17 residues.

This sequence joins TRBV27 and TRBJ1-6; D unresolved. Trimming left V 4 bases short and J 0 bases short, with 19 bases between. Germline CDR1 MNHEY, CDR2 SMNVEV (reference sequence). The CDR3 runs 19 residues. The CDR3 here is CASSSPRGRLSSYNSPLHF. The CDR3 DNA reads TGTGCCAGCAGTTCCCCCCGTGGACGCCTGAGCTCCTATAATTCACCCCTCCACTTT.